One sample yielded the 19 T cell receptor beta chains listed below, sequenced in a study of blood T cell repertoires in COVID-19. Sequencing used immunoSEQ multiplex PCR; TCRdb keeps in-frame clones, though not all of them. The profile shows a few hundred thousand clones, approximately 91% of them singletons. The sample taken for sequencing was PBMCs or T cells enriched from blood (not recorded which). All receptors derive from a woman between 40 and 50 years old who had recovered from COVID-19.

This clone was detected once. V usage is TRBV27 and J usage is TRBJ1-2, with 7 bases fitting TRBD1. This CDR3 has 15 amino acids. J lost 0 bases, V lost 4 bases, and 5 bases had no gene match. Germline values: CDR1 MNHEY, CDR2 SMNVEV (reference sequence). The CDR3 here is CASSSGGSANYGYTF. CDR3 nucleotide sequence: TGTGCCAGCAGTTCAGGGGGATCAGCTAACTATGGCTACACCTTC.

V is TRBV11-2 and J is TRBJ2-5; no reliable D call. Trimming pared 4 bases from V and 4 bases from J, leaving 25 bases between. Germline-derived CDR1 and CDR2 are SGHAT and FQNNGV. The CDR3 extends over 18 amino acids. For the CDR3, the DNA is TGTGCCAGCAGCTGGGCCCCAGAGTTGTCCTACGGTCGAGAGACCCAGTACTTC. Its protein product is CASSWAPELSYGRETQYF.

This sequence joins TRBV15 and TRBJ2-3; possibly TRBD2 for D (6 bases). The CDR3 has 16 amino acids. Deletions cut 0 bases from V and 2 bases from J, with 12 bases between. Per the germline V gene, CDR1 is LNHNV and CDR2 is YYDKDF (reference sequence). This CDR3 is CATSREGGGNTDTQYF. Written as DNA, the CDR3 is TGTGCCACCAGCAGAGAGGGGGGAGGTAACACAGATACGCAGTATTTT.

The V gene is TRBV11-2, the J gene TRBJ2-2; 10 bases align to TRBD2. The germline CDR1 and CDR2 sequences are SGHAT and FQNNGV. This CDR3 contains 19 residues. V shed 1 base, J shed 4 bases, and the junction held 12 bases outside the gene matches. DNA for the CDR3: TGTGCCAGCAGCTTAGCCGGTAGCGGGAGGTTCGACGTCACCGGGGAGCTGTTTTTT. Translating it yields CASSLAGSGRFDVTGELFF.

The rearrangement links TRBV28 to TRBJ2-7; TRBD1 matches 7 bases. This CDR3 contains 14 residues. The germline V gene has CDR1 MDHEN and CDR2 SYDVKM. Trimming removed 6 bases from V and 0 bases from J; junction bases left unmatched: 5. The chain's CDR3 is CASSVGQFSYEQYF. The CDR3 coding sequence is TGTGCCAGCAGCGTGGGACAGTTCTCCTACGAGCAGTACTTC.

The V call is TRBV25-1, the J call TRBJ2-5, with 13 bases fitting TRBD2. There are 16 residues in the CDR3. Germline CDR1 is MGHDK and CDR2 is SYGVNS. The junction had 3 bases not matched to a gene; V was cut back by 3 bases and J by 2 bases. CDR3 DNA: TGTGCCAGCAGTGAGGGGGGACTAGCGGGACAAGAGACCCAGTACTTC. Its translation: CASSEGGLAGQETQYF.

This clone was seen just once. The rearrangement joins TRBV11-3 to TRBJ2-4; D ambiguous. CDR1 and CDR2 (germline): SGHNT, YENEEA. V was trimmed by 2 bases and J by 6 bases, leaving 5 bases between them. The CDR3 extends over 12 amino acids. As DNA, the CDR3 is TGTGCCAGCAGCTTATCCGTAAACATTCAGTACTTC. Translating gives CASSLSVNIQYF.

This clone was counted once. The V and J genes are TRBV10-3 and TRBJ2-7; 7 bases map to TRBD2. The CDR3 has 17 residues. V shed 1 base, J shed 6 bases, and the junction held 15 bases outside the gene matches. Per germline, CDR1 ENHRY and CDR2 SYGVKD. This CDR3 reads CAISEWAPGTTEGEQYF. CDR3 in DNA: TGTGCCATCAGTGAGTGGGCCCCCGGGACTACCGAGGGCGAGCAGTACTTC.

This clone appeared a single time. The chain combines TRBV10-3 with TRBJ1-2; no reliable D call. The germline V gene has CDR1 ENHRY and CDR2 SYGVKD. This CDR3 region has 11 residues. Trimming took off 7 bases at V and 9 bases at J, with 12 bases between the two ends. The CDR3 spells CAINQDGSYTF. The CDR3 coding sequence is TGTGCCATCAATCAGGACGGGAGCTACACCTTC.

J is TRBJ2-5 and V is TRBV2, with 8 bases identical to TRBD2. J lost 3 bases, V lost 3 bases, and 6 bases had no gene match. Germline CDR1 reads SNHLY; CDR2 reads FYNNEI. CDR3 length equals 15 residues. The CDR3: CASSEERGGEETQYF. CDR3 nucleotides: TGTGCCAGCAGTGAGGAACGGGGGGGGGAAGAGACCCAGTACTTC. The full variable domain, its missing parts supplied by reference TRBV2 and TRBJ2-5, is EPEVTQTPSHQVTQMGQEVILRCVPISNHLYFYWYRQILGQKVEFLVSFYNNEISEKSEIFDDQFSVERPDGSNFTLKIRSTKLEDSAMYFCASSEERGGEETQYFGPGTRLLVL.

The J gene is TRBJ2-2, the V gene TRBV5-1, with a possible D match to TRBD1 (6 bases). CDR3 size: 15 residues. Looked up from germline, CDR1 is SGHRS and CDR2 is YFSETQ. The V gene lost 4 bases and the J gene lost 1 base, with 11 bases spanning the gap. CDR3 protein: CASSGRTENTGELFF. The CDR3 nucleotides read TGCGCCAGCAGCGGACGGACAGAGAACACCGGGGAGCTGTTTTTT.

This chain joins TRBV5-1 and TRBJ2-7, with 11 bases aligning to TRBD2. CDR3 length: 19 residues. Trimming at V came to 4 bases and at J to 5 bases, leaving 20 bases not matched to a gene. Germline V lookup: CDR1 SGHRS, CDR2 YFSETQ. CDR3 amino acids: CASSPWTPPGLAGGNEQYF. Written as DNA, the CDR3 is TGCGCCAGCAGCCCCTGGACACCCCCCGGACTAGCGGGTGGCAACGAGCAGTACTTC.

The chain recombines TRBV19 with TRBJ2-7; D perhaps matches TRBD2 (6 bases). From germline, CDR1 is LNHDA and CDR2 SQIVND (reference sequence). V was cut by 6 bases and J by 2 bases, with 14 bases left in between. The CDR3 has 14 amino acids. The CDR3 coding sequence is TGTGCCAGTAGCTGGGCTAGCGAGACCTACGAGCAGTACTTC. As protein: CASSWASETYEQYF.

V gene TRBV6-5 combines with J gene TRBJ1-2; TRBD1 matches at 9 bases. The CDR3 extends over 14 amino acids. After removal of 0 bases from V and 8 bases from J, the junction contained 4 bases not matched to a gene. Germline CDR1 reads MNHEY; CDR2 reads SVGAGI. The chain's CDR3 is CASSYSGQGGGYTF. The CDR3 coding sequence is TGTGCCAGCAGTTACTCGGGACAGGGAGGCGGCTACACCTTC.

This clone has ten or more counts. The rearrangement uses TRBV6-5 and TRBJ2-7; 12 nucleotides align to TRBD2. The CDR3 consists of 15 residues. With 2 bases clipped from V and 3 bases from J, the junction kept 2 bases outside the gene matches. Germline values: CDR1 MNHEY, CDR2 SVGAGI. CDR3 protein: CASSYGLAGNYEQYF. CDR3 coding DNA: TGTGCCAGCAGTTACGGACTAGCGGGAAACTACGAGCAGTACTTC.

The J gene is TRBJ2-1, the V gene TRBV5-4, with no clear D. The germline V and J ends were trimmed by 5 bases and 3 bases, with 15 bases remaining between them. CDR1 is SGHNT, CDR2 YYREEE, per germline (reference sequence). This CDR3 has 15 residues. This CDR3 is CASRVASADYNEQFF. For the CDR3, the DNA is TGTGCCAGCAGGGTTGCGAGCGCAGACTACAATGAGCAGTTCTTC. The whole variable domain, filled in from reference TRBV5-4 and TRBJ2-1, reads ETGVTQSPTHLIKTRGQQVTLRCSSQSGHNTVSWYQQALGQGPQFIFQYYREEENGRGNFPPRFSGLQFPNYSSELNVNALELDDSALYLCASRVASADYNEQFFGPGTRLTVL.

V gene TRBV5-1 combines with J gene TRBJ1-3, with 7 nucleotides matching TRBD1. Germline lookup yields CDR1 SGHRS and CDR2 YFSETQ. The V segment lost 4 bases and the J segment 2 bases; nucleotides outside the gene matches: 9. The CDR3 is made up of 16 amino acids. The CDR3 loop is CASSDQGVGAGNTIYF. The DNA for the CDR3 is TGCGCCAGCAGCGACCAGGGGGTAGGAGCTGGAAACACCATATATTTT.

This chain links TRBV2 with TRBJ2-7; D possibly corresponds to TRBD1 (5 bases). There are 13 residues in the CDR3. Per germline, CDR1 SNHLY and CDR2 FYNNEI. V was trimmed by 0 bases and J by 4 bases, leaving 7 bases between them. CDR3 bases: TGTGCCAGCAGTGAAGCGACAGATTACGAGCAGTACTTC. Amino acid sequence: CASSEATDYEQYF.

The chain employs TRBV5-8 and TRBJ2-5; 9 bases match TRBD1. Losses at the gene ends were 2 bases for V and 2 bases for J; bases not matched to a gene: 7. Germline CDR1 and CDR2: SGHTS and YDEGEE. CDR3 length equals 16 residues. CDR3 in amino acids: CASSFAGTGLQETQYF. DNA for the CDR3: TGTGCCAGCAGCTTTGCCGGGACAGGGCTTCAAGAGACCCAGTACTTC.